This T cell receptor beta chain was obtained from a study of cytomegalovirus exposure and HLA in healthy donors. Study context: Earlier work reported 100 million or so unique TCR beta sequences from 150 million to 200 million T cells. Study conclusions and caveats: In presence/absence analyses, roughly uniform sequencing depth across donors was assumed. Earlier findings revealed that most TCR beta V segments proved productive either about 90% or about 30% of the time. Most TCR sequences were seen very rarely across donors, but some public TCRs occurred in many.

The V segment lost 6 bases and the J segment 0 bases; nucleotides outside the gene matches: 8. CDR3 length: 15 residues. Germline values: CDR1 MNHNY, CDR2 SVGAGI (reference sequence). Worth noting for this clone: Its antigen is unidentified.

PCR was performed using 60 Vbeta and 13 Jbeta primers. TCRdb keeps only in-frame clones here, not all; method: immunoSEQ multiplex PCR. Here the sample spans about 250,000 clones, about four fifths being singletons. The sequence came from a girl between 2 and 10 years old in good health and CMV-seronegative. The chain joins TRBV6-6 to TRBJ2-7, with TRBD1 matching 7 bases. Sequenced material: PBMCs. The CDR3 sequence: CASSRGTVRSYEQYF. For the CDR3, the DNA is TGTGCCAGCAGCCGAGGGACAGTGCGCTCCTACGAGCAGTACTTC.